The T cell receptor (beta chain) described here comes from a study of T-cell memory formation after mild COVID-19. TCRdb itself ran the 5' RACE reads through MiXCR, one entry per CDR3 protein. The repertoire consists of about 240,000 distinct CDR3 sequences, with 8% to 10% occurring once and the leading ten covering 20% to 25%. This clonotype has only one observation. This CDR3 is 12 amino acids long. Trimming removed 2 bases from V and 1 base from J, with 6 bases in between. Germline lookup yields CDR1 DFQATT and CDR2 SNEGSKA (reference sequence). The gene calls are TRBV20-1 and TRBJ2-7; the D is unclear. This receptor was taken from a man between 18 and 29 years old who had mild COVID-19 (a few samples of this study predate the infection). Cell type and time point are not known. Sample: PBMCs or a T cell subset sorted from them (not recorded which). CDR3 in DNA: TGCAGTGCTAGACAGGAGTCCTACGAGCAGTACTTC. Translation gives CSARQESYEQYF.